This T cell receptor (beta chain) was observed in a study of blood T cell repertoires in COVID-19. Study as a whole: Donors in the United States, Italy and Spain gave samples during acute or convalescent COVID-19.

Trimming left V 3 bases short and J 1 base short, with 19 bases between. Germline V gene data show CDR1 as SGDLS and CDR2 as YYNGEE. The CDR3 is 17 residues long. Using immunoSEQ multiplex PCR, the repertoire was profiled, and TCRdb retains in-frame clones only, with some absent. The data hold approximately 210,000 clones, with around 82% observed a single time. The clonotype originates from a man in his thirties or forties with acute COVID-19. Material for sequencing was PBMCs or T cells enriched from blood (not recorded which). The chain uses TRBV9 and TRBJ1-1, with TRBD1 as a possible D gene (6 bases). The CDR3: CASSAHKPGTPNTEAFF. In nucleotides, the CDR3 is TGTGCCAGCAGCGCACACAAACCCGGGACACCGAACACTGAAGCTTTCTTT.